These 30 T cell receptor beta chains were sequenced from one sample in a study of blood T cell repertoires in COVID-19 (dated by TCRdb to 2020 to 2021). Receptors were amplified or captured by the immunoSEQ multiplex PCR assay. In TCRdb, the immuneACCESS table is reduced to in-frame sequences with V and J assigned. These tables do not hold every clone; where another copy was compared, an unresolved V gene accounts for under half, and the others remain unexplained. This sample is represented by around 300,000 clones; 70% to 90% of them were singletons. The ten most abundant clones make up around 10% of the sample. Specimen: peripheral blood. The source of these receptors is a woman between 65 and 79 years old with acute or convalescent COVID-19.

CDR3 DNA: TGCGCCAGTCGACAGGGCGCCACAGATACGCAGTATTTT. Translation gives CASRQGATDTQYF. The V call is TRBV5-1, the J call TRBJ2-3; the match to TRBD1 covers 7 bases. Per the germline V gene, CDR1 is SGHRS and CDR2 is YFSETQ. CDR3 length equals 13 residues. The ends lost 8 bases at V and 2 bases at J; junction bases unmatched: 5.

The V gene is TRBV30, the J gene TRBJ1-1, with D uncertain. CDR1 GTSNPN and CDR2 SVGIG come from the germline V gene (reference sequence). V lost 3 bases and J 5 bases, leaving 13 bases between the germline ends. The CDR3 runs 13 residues. The CDR3 loop reads CAWRGPAGTEAFF. For the CDR3, the DNA is TGTGCCTGGAGAGGACCGGCGGGGACTGAAGCTTTCTTT.

The rearrangement joins TRBV19 to TRBJ1-1; 11 bases line up with TRBD1. The CDR3 is made up of 12 amino acids. From germline, CDR1 is LNHDA and CDR2 SQIVND (reference sequence). J lost 11 bases, V lost 7 bases, and 6 bases had no gene match. The chain's CDR3 is CASMGTGGDAFF. CDR3 sequence (DNA): TGTGCCAGTATGGGGACAGGGGGAGACGCTTTCTTT.

This chain connects TRBV6-1 to TRBJ2-7, with 10 positions matching TRBD2. The CDR3 has 16 amino acids. The V gene end was trimmed by 3 bases and the J gene end by 0 bases; junction bases not matched to a gene: 5. From germline, CDR1 is MNHNS and CDR2 SASEGT. CDR3 coding DNA: TGTGCCAGCAGTGACCCGGGACTAGCGAACTCCTACGAGCAGTACTTC. This codes for CASSDPGLANSYEQYF.

The gene calls are TRBV7-9 and TRBJ2-7; weak D call: TRBD2 (5 bases). Germline V gives CDR1 SEHNR, CDR2 FQNEAQ (reference sequence). Trimming took 8 bases from V and 4 from J, leaving 18 bases between them. The CDR3 length is 14 residues. The CDR3 loop reads CASRSGEGSYEQYF. The CDR3 DNA reads as TGTGCCAGCCGTTCCGGGGAAGGGTCGTACGAGCAGTACTTC.

The chain joins TRBV4-1 to TRBJ1-4, with 8 positions matching TRBD1. V was clipped by 3 bases and J by 8 bases; unmatched bases: 8. The CDR3 runs to 15 residues. Germline V gene sequence: CDR1 MGHRA, CDR2 YSYEKL. The CDR3 sequence is CASSHQDREGEKLFF. CDR3 nucleotides: TGCGCCAGCAGCCACCAGGACAGGGAAGGAGAAAAACTGTTTTTT.

V usage is TRBV25-1 and J usage is TRBJ2-5; 10 bases are shared with TRBD1. Germline CDR1 reads MGHDK; CDR2 reads SYGVNS. Losses at the gene ends were 7 bases for V and 4 bases for J; bases not matched to a gene: 6. This CDR3 is 14 amino acids long. The CDR3, as DNA: TGTGCCAGCACCGACAGGGGGCGCGGAGAGACCCAGTACTTC. Residues: CASTDRGRGETQYF.

The rearrangement links TRBV5-1 to TRBJ1-2; 7 bases agree with TRBD1. In germline, CDR1 is SGHRS, CDR2 YFSETQ. V was pared by 8 bases and J by 5 bases, with 6 bases of the junction left unmatched. This CDR3 is built from 12 residues. CDR3 residues: CASSGTAYGYTF. Here the CDR3 DNA reads TGCGCCAGTTCCGGGACAGCTTATGGCTACACCTTC. The whole variable domain, filled in from reference TRBV5-1 and TRBJ1-2, reads KAGVTQTPRYLIKTRGQQVTLSCSPISGHRSVSWYQQTPGQGLQFLFEYFSETQRNKGNFPGRFSGRQFSNSRSEMNVSTLELGDSALYLCASSGTAYGYTFGSGTRLTVV.

V usage is TRBV30 and J usage is TRBJ2-3; 7 nucleotides align to TRBD2. J gave up 2 bases and V 4 bases, and 9 bases lay outside the gene matches. CDR3 length: 15 amino acids. Germline V gene lookup returns CDR1 GTSNPN and CDR2 SVGIG (reference sequence). The CDR3 loop is CAWNPGRGYTDTQYF. For the CDR3, the DNA is TGTGCCTGGAACCCCGGGCGGGGGTACACAGATACGCAGTATTTT.

The V gene is TRBV5-1, the J gene TRBJ2-5, with TRBD2 matching 7 bases. The CDR3 runs to 15 residues. Germline V gives CDR1 SGHRS, CDR2 YFSETQ. The J segment lost 5 bases and the V segment lost 4 bases, leaving 11 bases of the junction unmatched. CDR3 region: CASSLGPEGGETQYF. The CDR3 DNA follows: TGCGCCAGCAGCCTAGGCCCCGAGGGAGGGGAGACCCAGTACTTC.

The chain recombines TRBV6-6 with TRBJ2-1; 10 bases are shared with TRBD1. The CDR3 totals 14 residues. V lost 8 bases to trimming and J lost 9 bases; unmatched junction nucleotides: 10. Germline V gene sequence: CDR1 MNHNY, CDR2 SVGAGI (reference sequence). The CDR3 is CASAEDRGWGEQFF. DNA for the CDR3: TGTGCCAGCGCTGAGGACAGGGGGTGGGGTGAGCAGTTCTTC.

The chain couples TRBV2 to TRBJ1-1, with 8 nucleotides matching TRBD1. Germline V gene data show CDR1 as SNHLY and CDR2 as FYNNEI. The J segment lost 2 bases and the V segment lost 7 bases, leaving 6 bases of the junction unmatched. The CDR3 is 14 residues long. The CDR3 nucleotides read TGTGCCAGCACCGTGGGACAGGCAAACACTGAAGCTTTCTTT. The encoded protein is CASTVGQANTEAFF.

The CDR3 DNA reads as TGTGCCAGCAGCAAAGTTTTCGGGGTTTCGGTCTACGAGCAGTACTTC. Residues: CASSKVFGVSVYEQYF. The chain combines TRBV21-1 with TRBJ2-7; the table's TRBD2 call for D was not verified on the DNA. TRBV21-1 represents a pseudogene. The CDR3 contains 16 residues.

The genes are TRBV11-2 and TRBJ2-1, with D possibly matching TRBD2 (6 bases). CDR1 and CDR2 from the germline V gene are SGHAT and FQNNGV. V was clipped by 2 bases and J by 6 bases, with 14 bases between them. This CDR3 has 15 residues. The CDR3 protein is CASSLRREQGNEQFF. For the CDR3, the DNA is TGTGCCAGCAGCTTAAGGAGGGAGCAAGGCAATGAGCAGTTCTTC.

The rearrangement links TRBV5-1 to TRBJ2-7; 9 bases fit TRBD1. Germline V lookup: CDR1 SGHRS, CDR2 YFSETQ. Trimming cost V 3 bases and J 2 bases; bases outside gene matches: 3. The CDR3 has 14 residues. The CDR3 DNA follows: TGCGCCAGCAGCTGGGGACAGGGAGCCTACGAGCAGTACTTC. Its protein product is CASSWGQGAYEQYF.

This clone was found a few times. This chain connects TRBV9 to TRBJ2-3, with 7 bases aligning to TRBD2. This CDR3 is 13 amino acids long. Germline lookup yields CDR1 SGDLS and CDR2 YYNGEE. V shed 3 bases, J shed 10 bases, and the junction held 8 bases outside the gene matches. The CDR3 protein is CASSEAGPRAQYF. In nucleotides, the CDR3 is TGTGCCAGCAGCGAAGCGGGACCCCGGGCGCAGTATTTT. Combining the CDR3 with reference TRBV9 and TRBJ2-3 gives the whole variable domain DSGVTQTPKHLITATGQRVTLRCSPRSGDLSVYWYQQSLDQGLQFLIQYYNGEERAKGNILERFSAQQFPDLHSELNLSSLELGDSALYFCASSEAGPRAQYFGPGTRLTVL.

This chain links TRBV6-4 with TRBJ2-1, with TRBD2 as a possible D gene (6 bases). The V end was cut by 5 bases, the J end by 5 bases, with 19 bases between. The CDR3 loop spans 16 amino acids. Germline V gives CDR1 MRHNA, CDR2 SNTAGT. The CDR3 region has the DNA TGTGCCAGCAGTCCCTCTAGCGCCTCTATCCACAATGAGCAGTTCTTC. It encodes CASSPSSASIHNEQFF.

The rearrangement joins TRBV29-1 to TRBJ2-7; possible D gene TRBD1, 6 bases. From germline, CDR1 is SQVTM and CDR2 ANQGSEA. The length of the CDR3 is 15 residues. V was shortened by 4 bases and J by 2 bases, with 18 bases between the two germline ends. The DNA for the CDR3 is TGCAGCGTTGTCTTGGTAGGGGGATCGGCCTACGAGCAGTACTTC. It encodes CSVVLVGGSAYEQYF.

This clone was found once. The V gene is TRBV10-3, the J gene TRBJ1-5, with unresolved D. The V and J ends lost 0 bases and 5 bases respectively, with 8 bases between them. The CDR3 consists of 14 residues. Germline loops: CDR1 ENHRY, CDR2 SYGVKD. The CDR3 sequence: CAISESVGHQPQHF. In nucleotides, the CDR3 is TGTGCCATCAGTGAGTCCGTCGGTCATCAGCCCCAGCATTTT.

The chain couples TRBV5-1 to TRBJ2-1, with 8 bases identical to TRBD1. Germline lookup yields CDR1 SGHRS and CDR2 YFSETQ. This CDR3 is 16 amino acids long. V lost 1 base and J lost 9; bases outside the gene matches: 12. The DNA of the CDR3 is TGCGCCAGCAGCTTGCAGGGGGCGGGTCTAGCAAGTGAGCAGTTCTTC. This sequence encodes CASSLQGAGLASEQFF.

This sequence joins TRBV12-5 and TRBJ1-2; TRBD1 is a possible D gene (6 bases). Germline CDR1 and CDR2: LGHNT and FRNRAP. With 6 bases removed from V and 4 bases from J, the gap between germline ends came to 12 bases. The CDR3 loop spans 13 amino acids. CDR3 sequence reads: CASGVDSGYGYTF. CDR3 DNA: TGTGCTAGTGGCGTGGACAGCGGCTATGGCTACACCTTC.

The chain carries TRBV7-2 and TRBJ1-5; 9 bases are shared with TRBD1. Losses at the gene ends were 3 bases for V and 9 bases for J; bases not matched to a gene: 6. The CDR3 runs 14 residues. Germline loops: CDR1 SGHTA, CDR2 FQGNSA. The CDR3 nucleotides are TGTGCCAGCAGCTTGACAGGGGGACGGGGGCCCCAGCATTTT. Encoded protein: CASSLTGGRGPQHF.

V gene TRBV10-3 combines with J gene TRBJ2-1; tentatively, D is TRBD1 (6 bases). CDR1 is ENHRY and CDR2 is SYGVKD in the germline V gene. The CDR3 sequence is 17 residues long. V lost 2 bases and J 8 bases, leaving 22 bases between the germline ends. As DNA, the CDR3 is TGTGCCATCAGTGAGACCGCAGACAGGACCCAACCAGATGAGCAGTTCTTC. This gives the protein CAISETADRTQPDEQFF.

This rearrangement joins TRBV7-9 to TRBJ2-5, with TRBD2 as a possible D gene (5 bases). V gave up 5 bases and J gave up 2 bases, with 15 bases separating them. The CDR3 length is 15 residues. Germline V CDR1 and CDR2: SEHNR, FQNEAQ (reference sequence). CDR3 region: CASSPQTTTQETQYF. In nucleotides, the CDR3 is TGTGCCAGCAGCCCACAGACGACTACACAAGAGACCCAGTACTTC. Full variable domain (remainder filled in from reference TRBV7-9 and TRBJ2-5): DTGVSQNPRHKITKRGQNVTFRCDPISEHNRLYWYRQTLGQGPEFLTYFQNEAQLEKSRLLSDRFSAERPKGSFSTLEIQRTEQGDSAMYLCASSPQTTTQETQYFGPGTRLLVL.

This clone has only a few counts. This specimen includes other DNA sequences encoding the same CDR3. V is TRBV10-1 and J is TRBJ1-1; D might be TRBD1 (6 bases). CDR1 is WNHNN, CDR2 SYGVQD, per germline (reference sequence). This CDR3 comprises 13 residues. The V gene lost 8 bases and the J gene lost 1 base, with 11 bases spanning the gap. The CDR3 sequence: CASRRGANTEAFF. CDR3 bases: TGCGCCAGCCGCCGGGGGGCGAACACTGAAGCTTTCTTT.

The rearrangement joins TRBV6-5 to TRBJ2-3; no definite D call. The length of the CDR3 is 13 residues. V lost 0 bases and J lost 9, with 10 bases in between. Germline CDR1 and CDR2: MNHEY and SVGAGI. CDR3 region: CASSYSAPSTQYF. In nucleotides, the CDR3 is TGTGCCAGCAGTTACTCGGCCCCCTCCACGCAGTATTTT.

Only one count was recorded for this clone. The chain uses TRBV5-1 and TRBJ2-1; TRBD2 is a possible D gene (5 bases). Germline V CDR1 and CDR2: SGHRS, YFSETQ. The CDR3 runs to 17 residues. V dropped 4 bases and J dropped 5 bases, with 22 bases sitting between them. The CDR3: CASSETPTLGSNNEQFF. Here the CDR3 DNA reads TGCGCCAGCAGCGAGACACCGACCCTGGGGAGTAACAATGAGCAGTTCTTC.

The chain uses TRBV30 and TRBJ1-6, with TRBD1 identical over 9 bases. The germline V gene encodes CDR1 GTSNPN and CDR2 SVGIG (reference sequence). CDR3 size: 13 residues. Trimming removed 4 bases from V and 8 bases from J; junction bases left unmatched: 3. CDR3 region: CAWKQGAYSPLHF. The CDR3 region has the DNA TGTGCCTGGAAACAGGGGGCCTATTCACCCCTCCACTTT.

This clone turned up a few times. The J gene is TRBJ1-2, the V gene TRBV3-1 (or the pseudogene TRBV3-2), with D possibly being TRBD1 (5 bases). CDR3 length equals 15 residues. CDR1 and CDR2 from the germline V gene are LGHDT and YNNKEL (reference sequence). V shed 3 bases and J shed 7 bases, with 18 bases lying between them. CDR3 sequence (DNA): TGTGCCAGCAGCCAGCGGGGGAGGGGAATTAGTGGCTACACCTTC. Translating gives CASSQRGRGISGYTF.

The V gene is TRBV5-1, the J gene TRBJ1-6; 8 nucleotides match TRBD1. Germline values: CDR1 SGHRS, CDR2 YFSETQ. This CDR3 comprises 15 residues. V lost 0 bases to trimming and J lost 6 bases; unmatched junction nucleotides: 2. This chain's CDR3 is CASSLGTGSNSPLHF. CDR3 nucleotide sequence: TGCGCCAGCAGCTTGGGGACAGGGTCTAATTCACCCCTCCACTTT.